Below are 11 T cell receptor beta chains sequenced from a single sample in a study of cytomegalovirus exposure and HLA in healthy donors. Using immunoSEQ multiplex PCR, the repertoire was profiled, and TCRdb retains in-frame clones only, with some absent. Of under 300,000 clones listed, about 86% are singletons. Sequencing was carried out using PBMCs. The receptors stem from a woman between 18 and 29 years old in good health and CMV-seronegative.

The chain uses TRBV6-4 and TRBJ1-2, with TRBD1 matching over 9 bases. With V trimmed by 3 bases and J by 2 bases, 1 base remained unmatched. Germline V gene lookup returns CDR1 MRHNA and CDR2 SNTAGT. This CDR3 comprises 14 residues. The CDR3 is CASSEGTGNYGYTF. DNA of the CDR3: TGTGCCAGCAGTGAGGGGACAGGGAACTATGGCTACACCTTC.

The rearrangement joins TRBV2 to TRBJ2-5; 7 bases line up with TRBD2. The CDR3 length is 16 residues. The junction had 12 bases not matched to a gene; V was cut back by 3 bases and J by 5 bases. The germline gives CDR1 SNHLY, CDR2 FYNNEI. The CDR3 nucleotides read TGTGCCAGCAGTGAGATGGGGGGGGGTAGTCCGGAGACCCAGTACTTC. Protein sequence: CASSEMGGGSPETQYF. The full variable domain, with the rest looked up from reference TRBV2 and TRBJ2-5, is EPEVTQTPSHQVTQMGQEVILRCVPISNHLYFYWYRQILGQKVEFLVSFYNNEISEKSEIFDDQFSVERPDGSNFTLKIRSTKLEDSAMYFCASSEMGGGSPETQYFGPGTRLLVL.

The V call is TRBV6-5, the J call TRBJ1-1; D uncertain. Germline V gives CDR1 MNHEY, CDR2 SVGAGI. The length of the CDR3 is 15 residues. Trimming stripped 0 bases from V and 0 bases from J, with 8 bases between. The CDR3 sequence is CASSYSRGVNTEAFF. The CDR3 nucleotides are TGTGCCAGCAGTTACTCGCGGGGTGTGAACACTGAAGCTTTCTTT.

The CDR3 DNA reads TGTGCCAGCAGTTTAAGGGGACAGCGCTTTACGCAGCAGTACTTC. This encodes CASSLRGQRFTQQYF. The genes are TRBV27 and TRBJ2-7; 7 bases map to TRBD1. Germline V lookup: CDR1 MNHEY, CDR2 SMNVEV (reference sequence). CDR3 size: 15 residues. V shed 2 bases and J 8 bases; nucleotides not matched to a gene: 12.

CDR3 sequence (DNA): TGTGCCAGCAGTTCCCCCTGGACACCCAATGAGCAGTACTTC. It codes for CASSSPWTPNEQYF. The rearrangement joins TRBV6-6 to TRBJ2-7; TRBD1 might be the D (5 bases). Germline loops: CDR1 MNHNY, CDR2 SVGAGI (reference sequence). The V end was cut by 4 bases, the J end by 7 bases, with 17 bases between. The CDR3 contains 14 residues.

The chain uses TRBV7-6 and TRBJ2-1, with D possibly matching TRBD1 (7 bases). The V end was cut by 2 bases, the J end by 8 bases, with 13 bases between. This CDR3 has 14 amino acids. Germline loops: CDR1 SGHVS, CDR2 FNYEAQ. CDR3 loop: CASSLHDRDYEQFF. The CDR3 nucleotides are TGTGCCAGCAGCTTACACGACAGGGACTATGAGCAGTTCTTC.

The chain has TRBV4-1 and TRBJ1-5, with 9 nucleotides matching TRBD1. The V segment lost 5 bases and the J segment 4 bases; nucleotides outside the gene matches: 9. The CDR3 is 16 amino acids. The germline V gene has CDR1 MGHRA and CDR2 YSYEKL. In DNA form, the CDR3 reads TGCGCCAGCAGCGAGCGGACAGGGGCCAGAAATCAGCCCCAGCATTTT. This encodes CASSERTGARNQPQHF.

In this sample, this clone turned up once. CDR3 in amino acids: CASSAGGNQPQHF. CDR3 coding DNA: TGTGCCAGCAGTGCGGGAGGCAATCAGCCCCAGCATTTT. The chain employs TRBV25-1 and TRBJ1-5; D is unresolved. CDR1 is MGHDK, CDR2 SYGVNS, per germline. V was pared by 4 bases and J by 2 bases, with 6 bases between. The CDR3 is made up of 13 amino acids.

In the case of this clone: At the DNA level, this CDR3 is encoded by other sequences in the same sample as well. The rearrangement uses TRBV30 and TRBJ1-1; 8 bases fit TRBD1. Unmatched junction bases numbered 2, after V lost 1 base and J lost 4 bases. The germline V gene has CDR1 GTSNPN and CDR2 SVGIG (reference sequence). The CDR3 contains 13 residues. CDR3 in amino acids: CAWSGTGGTEAFF. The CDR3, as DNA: TGTGCCTGGAGTGGCACAGGGGGCACTGAAGCTTTCTTT.

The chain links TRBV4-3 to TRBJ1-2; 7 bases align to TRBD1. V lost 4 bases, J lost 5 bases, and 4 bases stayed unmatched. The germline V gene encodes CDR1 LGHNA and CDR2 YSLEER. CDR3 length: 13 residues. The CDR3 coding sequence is TGCGCCAGCAGCCGGGACAGATTATATGGCTACACCTTC. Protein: CASSRDRLYGYTF.

CDR3: CSVEGTGDNYGYTF. CDR3 bases: TGCAGCGTTGAGGGGACAGGGGATAACTATGGCTACACCTTC. The chain recombines TRBV29-1 with TRBJ1-2, with 10 bases lining up with TRBD1. The CDR3 is made up of 14 amino acids. Per the germline V gene, CDR1 is SQVTM and CDR2 is ANQGSEA. The trim removed 3 bases at V and 1 base at J, leaving 2 bases unmatched.